A single sample is the source of the 9 T cell receptor beta chains below, sequenced in a study of T cell responses to AZD1222 COVID-19 vaccine (dated by TCRdb to about 2021). What this sample's time point label stands for: about 28 days (+/-7) after the second vaccine dose. Libraries were built with the immunoSEQ multiplex PCR assay. Imported from immuneACCESS, the table was reduced by TCRdb to in-frame sequences with V and J called. These copies leave out some clones; in studies compared against another copy, an unresolved V gene accounts for under half, and the cause of the remainder is not known. The sample data list approximately 79,000 clones, and about four fifths of these were observed just once. The ten biggest clones cover under 1.5% of the sample. This material consisted of peripheral blood, taken 28 days after the second AZD1222 dose. These receptors all come from an adult who received the AZD1222 COVID-19 vaccine.

The sample holds one count of this clone. This CDR3 reads CASSDARTKASGNTIYF. DNA of the CDR3: TGTGCCAGCAGCGATGCAAGGACAAAGGCTTCTGGAAACACCATATATTTT. V and J are TRBV9 and TRBJ1-3, with a weak D call TRBD1 (5 bases). Germline V lookup: CDR1 SGDLS, CDR2 YYNGEE. Between the trimmed V and J ends, which lost 3 bases and 1 base, there was a span of 17 bases. CDR3 length equals 17 residues.

The CDR3 DNA follows: TGTGCCAGCAGCTTAGGCGTTTGGGAGGCCGGGGAGCTGTTTTTT. Translation: CASSLGVWEAGELFF. This chain uses TRBV7-2 with TRBJ2-2, with D perhaps matching TRBD2 (6 bases). Germline assignment: CDR1 SGHTA and CDR2 FQGNSA. V was shortened by 1 base and J by 6 bases, with 12 bases between the two germline ends. The CDR3 is 15 residues long.

The genes are TRBV19 and TRBJ2-7; D is unclear. Trimming shortened V by 6 bases and J by 7 bases, and 13 bases separated the two germline ends. The V gene's germline CDR1 is LNHDA and CDR2 SQIVND (reference sequence). This CDR3 comprises 12 residues. This CDR3 reads CASSQRSEEQYF. CDR3 coding DNA: TGTGCCAGTAGCCAACGGTCTGAAGAGCAGTACTTC.

J is TRBJ2-1 and V is TRBV5-5; TRBD1 might be the D (5 bases). The V and J ends lost 3 bases and 1 base respectively, with 17 bases between them. Germline V gene lookup returns CDR1 SGHKS and CDR2 YYEKEE (reference sequence). The CDR3 sequence is 17 residues long. This CDR3 is CASSWGLSQGSYNEQFF. CDR3 sequence (DNA): TGTGCCAGCAGCTGGGGCCTTTCCCAAGGATCCTACAATGAGCAGTTCTTC.

V and J are TRBV10-3 and TRBJ2-2; 7 bases line up with TRBD1. CDR3 length: 14 residues. Losses at the gene ends were 3 bases for V and 3 bases for J; bases not matched to a gene: 1. The germline V gene encodes CDR1 ENHRY and CDR2 SYGVKD. CDR3 amino acids: CAISEQGYTGELFF. The DNA for the CDR3 is TGTGCCATCAGTGAACAGGGGTACACCGGGGAGCTGTTTTTT.

This clone was seen a few times. The chain is built from TRBV9 and TRBJ2-1; D might be TRBD1 (6 bases). Germline CDR1 is SGDLS and CDR2 is YYNGEE. The CDR3 length is 14 residues. V lost 0 bases and J 4 bases, leaving 8 bases between the germline ends. The CDR3 bases are TGTGCCAGCAGCGTAGGGGACAATTACAATGAGCAGTTCTTC. Translated, it gives CASSVGDNYNEQFF.

CDR3 DNA: TGTGCCTGGGAACAGAACACTGAAGCTTTCTTT. Protein: CAWEQNTEAFF. The V and J genes are TRBV30 and TRBJ1-1; D is unclear. Between the trimmed V and J ends, which lost 5 bases and 1 base, there was a span of 5 bases. The CDR3 spans 11 residues. The germline V gene encodes CDR1 GTSNPN and CDR2 SVGIG (reference sequence). The entire variable domain, with the rest obtained from reference TRBV30 and TRBJ1-1, is as follows: SQTIHQWPATLVQPVGSPLSLECTVEGTSNPNLYWYRQAAGRGLQLLFYSVGIGQISSEVPQNLSASRPQDRQFILSSKKLLLSDSGFYLCAWEQNTEAFFGQGTRLTVV.

The J gene is TRBJ2-2, the V gene TRBV2; 7 bases map to TRBD2. V was pared by 3 bases and J by 5 bases, with 3 bases of the junction left unmatched. Germline values: CDR1 SNHLY, CDR2 FYNNEI. CDR3 size: 14 residues. In nucleotides, the CDR3 is TGTGCCAGCAGTGAGGGGAGGGCTACCGGGGAGCTGTTTTTT. Translating gives CASSEGRATGELFF.

The J gene is TRBJ1-6, the V gene TRBV28; no reliable D call. The CDR3 contains 17 residues. Germline loops: CDR1 MDHEN, CDR2 SYDVKM. Trimming cost V 8 bases and J 3 bases, with 20 bases left between them. For the CDR3, the DNA is TGTGCCAGCGGGGTGGTGGCCCATCACCTCTATAATTCACCCCTCCACTTT. Protein sequence: CASGVVAHHLYNSPLHF.